A single sample is the source of the 15 T cell receptor beta chains below, sequenced in a study of T cell responses to AZD1222 COVID-19 vaccine. Only in-frame clones appear in the TCRdb table, and some are missing; sequencing was by immunoSEQ multiplex PCR. The sample contains 180,000 or so clones, about nine tenths of which appear only once. Sequenced here: peripheral blood, sampled 28 days after the second AZD1222 dose. These TCRs come from an adult who received the AZD1222 COVID-19 vaccine.

The genes are TRBV28 and TRBJ1-5, with TRBD1 matching over 9 bases. This CDR3 contains 14 residues. The germline CDR1 and CDR2 sequences are MDHEN and SYDVKM. V lost 6 bases, J lost 5 bases, and 5 bases stayed unmatched. In nucleotides, the CDR3 is TGTGCCAGCAGGTTCACAGGGGGCGATCAGCCCCAGCATTTT. Translated: CASRFTGGDQPQHF.

The chain couples TRBV19 to TRBJ1-5; no clear D. Germline V lookup: CDR1 LNHDA, CDR2 SQIVND (reference sequence). Trimming cost V 6 bases and J 0 bases, with 12 bases left between them. This CDR3 comprises 15 residues. The CDR3 spells CASSLHGISNQPQHF. CDR3 in DNA: TGTGCCAGTAGCCTACACGGGATTAGCAATCAGCCCCAGCATTTT.

This clone is a singleton in its sample. V is TRBV11-3 and J is TRBJ2-7; tentatively, D is TRBD2 (6 bases). V gave up 1 base and J gave up 4 bases, with 8 bases separating them. Germline assignment: CDR1 SGHNT and CDR2 YENEEA. The CDR3 has 13 residues. The CDR3 nucleotides are TGTGCCAGCAGCTTAGGGGAGGAATACGAGCAGTACTTC. Its translation: CASSLGEEYEQYF.

V usage is TRBV29-1 and J usage is TRBJ1-1; TRBD1 aligns across 10 bases. The CDR3 contains 11 residues. From germline, CDR1 is SQVTM and CDR2 ANQGSEA. Losses at the gene ends were 7 bases for V and 11 bases for J; bases not matched to a gene: 7. The DNA of the CDR3 is TGCAGCGCGCGGACAGGGGGTCGTGCTTTCTTT. It specifies CSARTGGRAFF.

This chain connects TRBV7-3 to TRBJ1-1; D might be TRBD1 (6 bases). Trimming removed 1 base at V and 9 bases at J, with 12 bases between. The CDR3 has 13 amino acids. Germline V gene data show CDR1 as SGHTA and CDR2 as FQGTGA. The CDR3 sequence: CASSLMGQGQAFF. CDR3 DNA sequence: TGTGCCAGCAGCTTAATGGGTCAGGGGCAAGCTTTCTTT.

V gene TRBV5-1 combines with J gene TRBJ2-3; D uncertain. V was cut by 0 bases and J by 2 bases, with 1 base left in between. Germline loops: CDR1 SGHRS, CDR2 YFSETQ. There are 12 residues in the CDR3. The CDR3 protein is CASSLDTDTQYF. CDR3 sequence (DNA): TGCGCCAGCAGCTTGGACACAGATACGCAGTATTTT.

The chain uses TRBV7-2 and TRBJ2-1; the D gene is possibly TRBD2 (5 bases). Germline lookup yields CDR1 SGHTA and CDR2 FQGNSA. This CDR3 comprises 13 residues. Deletions cut 0 bases from V and 11 bases from J, with 11 bases between. CDR3 DNA: TGTGCCAGCAGCTTAGCGCGGACGGGAAAGCAGTTCTTC. Translating it yields CASSLARTGKQFF.

V is TRBV7-3 and J is TRBJ2-2; D perhaps matches TRBD1 (6 bases). Germline V CDR1 and CDR2: SGHTA, FQGTGA. There are 16 residues in the CDR3. Trimming removed 5 bases at V and 1 base at J, with 14 bases between. CDR3 in amino acids: CASSPRGHRNTGELFF. CDR3 in DNA: TGTGCCAGCAGCCCGAGGGGACACCGGAACACCGGGGAGCTGTTTTTT.

The chain employs TRBV19 and TRBJ1-2, with D perhaps matching TRBD1 (6 bases). Per germline, CDR1 LNHDA and CDR2 SQIVND (reference sequence). The germline V and J ends were trimmed by 6 bases and 4 bases, with 9 bases remaining between them. This CDR3 spans 12 amino acids. The DNA for the CDR3 is TGTGCCAGTAGGGACAGTCGCTATGGCTACACCTTC. Amino acids: CASRDSRYGYTF.

This clone has just one count. The CDR3 sequence: CASSTLAGGHNEQFF. The DNA for the CDR3 is TGTGCCAGCAGTACTCTAGCGGGAGGGCACAATGAGCAGTTCTTC. The genes are TRBV6-5 and TRBJ2-1; 12 bases match TRBD2. J lost 5 bases, V lost 5 bases, and 4 bases had no gene match. The germline gives CDR1 MNHEY, CDR2 SVGAGI. There are 15 residues in the CDR3.

The chain has TRBV18 and TRBJ2-5; 12 bases are a match to TRBD2. From germline, CDR1 is KGHSH and CDR2 LQKENI. This CDR3 has 16 amino acids. J lost 5 bases, V lost 1 base, and 5 bases had no gene match. CDR3 DNA: TGTGCCAGCTCACCACGGACTAGCGGGACTATGGAGACCCAGTACTTC. Its translation: CASSPRTSGTMETQYF. Looking up the rest from reference TRBV18 and TRBJ2-5 gives the full variable domain: NAGVMQNPRHLVRRRGQEARLRCSPMKGHSHVYWYRQLPEEGLKFMVYLQKENIIDESGMPKERFSAEFPKEGPSILRIQQVVRGDSAAYFCASSPRTSGTMETQYFGPGTRLLVL.

This rearrangement joins TRBV3-1 (or the pseudogene TRBV3-2) to TRBJ2-7; D might be TRBD2 (5 bases). This CDR3 comprises 16 residues. Trimming left V 3 bases short and J 1 base short, with 16 bases between. Germline V gives CDR1 LGHDT, CDR2 YNNKEL (reference sequence). The CDR3 DNA is TGTGCCAGCAGCCATCGCGGGCCTCCTCAATCCTACGAGCAGTACTTC. It translates to CASSHRGPPQSYEQYF.

CDR3 coding DNA: TGTGCCAGCAGCTGGAGCGGGAGAGTCGCCACAGATACGCAGTATTTT. Its protein is CASSWSGRVATDTQYF. The J gene is TRBJ2-3, the V gene TRBV11-1, with 8 bases matching TRBD2. Germline CDR1 and CDR2: SGHAT and FQDESV (reference sequence). Trimming removed 4 bases from V and 2 bases from J; junction bases left unmatched: 8. CDR3 length: 16 amino acids.

The CDR3 is CASSPAQRGAGGYTF. In DNA, the CDR3 is TGTGCCAGCTCACCTGCTCAAAGGGGGGCAGGTGGCTACACCTTC. V usage is TRBV18 and J usage is TRBJ1-2; tentative D call: TRBD1 (6 bases). Trimming shortened V by 3 bases and J by 7 bases, and 18 bases separated the two germline ends. This CDR3 contains 15 residues. CDR1 and CDR2 from the germline V gene are KGHSH and LQKENI.

V usage is TRBV3-1 (or the pseudogene TRBV3-2) and J usage is TRBJ2-7; D gene uncertain. Germline V gene sequence: CDR1 LGHDT, CDR2 YNNKEL (reference sequence). The CDR3 is 14 residues long. Trimming shortened V by 5 bases and J by 0 bases, and 11 bases separated the two germline ends. CDR3 residues: CASSGSELSYEQYF. The CDR3 DNA reads as TGTGCCAGCAGCGGAAGCGAGCTCTCCTACGAGCAGTACTTC.